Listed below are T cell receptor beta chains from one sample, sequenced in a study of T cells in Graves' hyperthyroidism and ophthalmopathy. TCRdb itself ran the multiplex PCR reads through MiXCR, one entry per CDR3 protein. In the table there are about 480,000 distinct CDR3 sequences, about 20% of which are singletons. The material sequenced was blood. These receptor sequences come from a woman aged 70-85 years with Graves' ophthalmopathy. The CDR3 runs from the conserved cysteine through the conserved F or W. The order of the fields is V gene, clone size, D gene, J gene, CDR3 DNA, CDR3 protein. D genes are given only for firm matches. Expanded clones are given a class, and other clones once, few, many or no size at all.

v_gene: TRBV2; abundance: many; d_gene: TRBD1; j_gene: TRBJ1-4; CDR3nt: TGTGCCAGCAGCCAGGGGGCGGGAGAAAAACTGTTTTTT; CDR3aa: CASSQGAGEKLFF
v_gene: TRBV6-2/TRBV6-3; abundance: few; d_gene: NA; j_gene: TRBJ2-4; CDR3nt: TGTGCCAGCAGTTACGTCACGTCCAGGGCCAAAAACATTCAGTACTTC; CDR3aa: CASSYVTSRAKNIQYF
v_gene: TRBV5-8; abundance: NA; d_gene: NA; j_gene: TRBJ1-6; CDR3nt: TGTGCCAGCAGCTATGGGGGGCTGGCGAATTCACCCCTCCACTTT; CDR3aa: CASSYGGLANSPLHF
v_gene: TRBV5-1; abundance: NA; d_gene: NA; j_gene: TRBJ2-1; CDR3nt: TGCGCCAGCAGCTCCCTAGGCCCCCCGGGGAATGAGCAGTTCTTC; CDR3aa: CASSSLGPPGNEQFF
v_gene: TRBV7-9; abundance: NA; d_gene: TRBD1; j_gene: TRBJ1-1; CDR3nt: TGTGCCAGCAGCCAGTGGACAGGGGGCCCCGGGACTGAAGCTTTCTTT; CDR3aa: CASSQWTGGPGTEAFF
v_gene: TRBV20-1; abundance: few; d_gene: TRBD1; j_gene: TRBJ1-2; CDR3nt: TGCAGTGCTAGAGATACGACAGGGCCTAACTATGGCTACACCTTC; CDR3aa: CSARDTTGPNYGYTF
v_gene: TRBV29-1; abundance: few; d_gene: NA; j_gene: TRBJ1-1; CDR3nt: TGCAGCGCCAGATGGGCGGAAGACACTGAAGCTTTCTTT; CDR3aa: CSARWAEDTEAFF
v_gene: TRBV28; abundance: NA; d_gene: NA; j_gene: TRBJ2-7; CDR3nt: TGTGCCAGCAGTGTGACAGGTATCTACGAGCAGTACTTC; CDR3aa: CASSVTGIYEQYF
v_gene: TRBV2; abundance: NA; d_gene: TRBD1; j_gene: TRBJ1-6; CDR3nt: TGTGCCAGCAGTATAGAGACAGGGGGATCACCCCTCCACTTT; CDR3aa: CASSIETGGSPLHF
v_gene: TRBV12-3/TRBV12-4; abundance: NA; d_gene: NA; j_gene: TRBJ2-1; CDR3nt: TGTGCCAGCAGGAGAGAAAGCTCCTACAATGAGCAGTTCTTC; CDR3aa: CASRRESSYNEQFF
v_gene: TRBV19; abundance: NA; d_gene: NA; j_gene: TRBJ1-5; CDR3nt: TGTGCCAGTAGTATAATGGGGCTTAATCAGCCCCAGCATTTT; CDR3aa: CASSIMGLNQPQHF
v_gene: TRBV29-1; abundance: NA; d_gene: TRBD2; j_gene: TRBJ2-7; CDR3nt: TGCAGCGCCAAGACTAGCCTTGGCGAGCAGTACTTC; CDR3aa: CSAKTSLGEQYF
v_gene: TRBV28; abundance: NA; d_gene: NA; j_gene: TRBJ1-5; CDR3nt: TGTGCCAGCAGTTTCGGGGGTGGGGGCAATCAGCCCCAGCATTTT; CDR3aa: CASSFGGGGNQPQHF
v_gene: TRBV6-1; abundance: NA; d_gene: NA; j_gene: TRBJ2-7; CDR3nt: TGTGCCAGCAGTGAGGCTCCGGACACCAGCTCCTACGAGCAGTACTTC; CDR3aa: CASSEAPDTSSYEQYF
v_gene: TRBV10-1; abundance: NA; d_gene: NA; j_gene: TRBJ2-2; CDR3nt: TGCGCCAGCAGTGTCGCAGGGAGCACCGGGGAGCTGTTTTTT; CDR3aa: CASSVAGSTGELFF
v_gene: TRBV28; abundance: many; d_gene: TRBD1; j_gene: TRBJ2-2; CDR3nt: TGTGCCAGCAGGGGAGGACAGGGTCGGTACACCGGGGAGCTGTTTTTT; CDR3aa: CASRGGQGRYTGELFF
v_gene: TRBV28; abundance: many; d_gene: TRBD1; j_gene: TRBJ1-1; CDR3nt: TGTGCCAGCAGTCCTCCGGGACAGGGATTTAGGGCTTTCTTT; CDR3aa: CASSPPGQGFRAFF
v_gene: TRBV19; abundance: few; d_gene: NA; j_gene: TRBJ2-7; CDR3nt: TGTGCCAGTAGTACTAAGAGTTACGAGCAGTACTTC; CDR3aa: CASSTKSYEQYF
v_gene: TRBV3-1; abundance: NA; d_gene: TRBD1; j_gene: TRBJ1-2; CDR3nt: TGTGCCAGCAGCCTCGACAACAGGGGCCGCCTGTATGGCTACACCTTC; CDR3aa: CASSLDNRGRLYGYTF
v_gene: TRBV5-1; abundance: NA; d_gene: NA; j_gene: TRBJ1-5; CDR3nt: TGCGCCAGCAGCCAAGGGAACTTCTATAGCAATCAGCCCCAGCATTTT; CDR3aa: CASSQGNFYSNQPQHF
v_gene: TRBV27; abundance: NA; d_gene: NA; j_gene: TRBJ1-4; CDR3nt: TGTGCCAGCAGACGGCAGGGGCCAACTAATGAAAAACTGTTTTTT; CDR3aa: CASRRQGPTNEKLFF
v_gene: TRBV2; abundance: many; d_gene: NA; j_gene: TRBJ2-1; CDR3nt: TGTGCCAGGCGGACCCCCGCGGGCAATGAGCAGTTCTTC; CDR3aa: CARRTPAGNEQFF
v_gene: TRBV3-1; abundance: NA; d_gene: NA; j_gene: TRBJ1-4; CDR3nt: TGTGCCAGCAGCCAAAGCCCCGTCCTGCTGAATGAAAAACTGTTTTTT; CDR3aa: CASSQSPVLLNEKLFF
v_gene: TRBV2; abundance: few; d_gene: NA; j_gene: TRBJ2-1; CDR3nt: TGTGCCAGCAGGAGGGACGCTCCGAGTAATGAGCAGTTCTTC; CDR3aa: CASRRDAPSNEQFF
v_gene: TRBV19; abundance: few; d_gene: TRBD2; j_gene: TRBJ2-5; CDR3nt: TGTGCCAGTAGTATGGCTAGCGGATCAAAAGAGACCCAGTACTTC; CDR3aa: CASSMASGSKETQYF
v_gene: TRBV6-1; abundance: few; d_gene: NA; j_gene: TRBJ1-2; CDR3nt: TGTGCCAGCAGTCCGACAGGTATCTATGGCTACACCTTC; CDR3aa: CASSPTGIYGYTF
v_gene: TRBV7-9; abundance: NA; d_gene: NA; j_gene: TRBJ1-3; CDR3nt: TGTGCCAGCAGCTTCGATGACCACTCTGGAAACACCATATATTTT; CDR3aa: CASSFDDHSGNTIYF